The source of this T cell receptor (beta chain) is a study of T cell responses to AZD1222 COVID-19 vaccine. Whole-study results and caveats: Samples come after the peak T cell response, not at day 14. Baseline antibody screening turned up just a handful of seropositive AZD1222 recipients. Spike-wide coverage was observed for vaccine-associated CD4 TCRs, with dominant responses at 160-218 and 743-854. It should be noted that donors were predominantly white British and more often female, and clonal diversity was possibly underestimated.

This clone was counted a single time. Antigen: not known. V shed 5 bases and J 4 bases; nucleotides not matched to a gene: 5. Germline V lookup: CDR1 LNHDA, CDR2 SQIVND (reference sequence). The CDR3 runs to 14 residues. This table comes from immunoSEQ multiplex PCR, and its TCRdb copy is limited to in-frame clones, with some not included. The sample gives 120,000 or so clones, around 91% of which show up once; about 4% is in the top ten. This TCR came from an adult in good health. This chain connects TRBV19 to TRBJ1-2; 9 bases match TRBD1. The sample was peripheral blood, taken on day 0 of MenACWY control vaccination. CDR3 region: CASSSGTGSYGYTF. CDR3 DNA sequence: TGTGCCAGTAGTTCGGGGACAGGGAGCTATGGCTACACCTTC.